Each of the 3 T cell receptor beta chains below was sequenced from the same sample in a study of human T cells and chemical hapten exposure. TCRdb fed the RACE reads into MiXCR, producing one record per CDR3 protein. The data hold about 98,000 distinct CDR3 sequences, with more than 10% observed a single time. Stated time point: pre-sensitization, week 0. Treatment noted: therapeutic diphenylcyclopropenone sensitization with weekly scalp DPC. The starting material was whole blood, obtained in connection with sensitization to the hapten diphenylcyclopropenone (DPC). Receptor source: a woman aged 55-69 years with alopecia areata. Some clones in this sample may be carry-over from other donors' samples.

J is TRBJ2-7 and V is TRBV5-1, with a tentative D call TRBD2 (5 bases). Trimming shortened V by 2 bases and J by 0 bases, and 12 bases separated the two germline ends. In germline, CDR1 is SGHRS, CDR2 YFSETQ. This CDR3 has 15 amino acids. The CDR3 protein is CASSFSSGSSYEQYF. The CDR3 nucleotides read TGCGCCAGCAGCTTTTCTTCGGGAAGCTCCTACGAGCAGTACTTC.

This clonotype was recorded many times. This rearrangement joins TRBV7-9 to TRBJ2-3; D gene unclear. From germline, CDR1 is SEHNR and CDR2 FQNEAQ (reference sequence). Trimming stripped 5 bases from V and 1 base from J, with 22 bases between. There are 18 residues in the CDR3. The chain's CDR3 is CASSAAQGVTVGTDTQYF. The DNA of the CDR3 is TGTGCCAGCAGCGCAGCCCAAGGTGTCACGGTCGGCACAGATACGCAGTATTTT.

This clonotype was observed at least ten times. This chain links TRBV20-1 with TRBJ1-2, with a possible D match to TRBD1 (5 bases). The germline CDR1 and CDR2 sequences are DFQATT and SNEGSKA (reference sequence). V gave up 0 bases and J gave up 5 bases, with 13 bases separating them. The CDR3 has 14 residues. Written as DNA, the CDR3 is TGCAGTGCTAGAGAGGGATCCGCAGGGTATGGCTACACCTTC. Its translation is CSAREGSAGYGYTF.